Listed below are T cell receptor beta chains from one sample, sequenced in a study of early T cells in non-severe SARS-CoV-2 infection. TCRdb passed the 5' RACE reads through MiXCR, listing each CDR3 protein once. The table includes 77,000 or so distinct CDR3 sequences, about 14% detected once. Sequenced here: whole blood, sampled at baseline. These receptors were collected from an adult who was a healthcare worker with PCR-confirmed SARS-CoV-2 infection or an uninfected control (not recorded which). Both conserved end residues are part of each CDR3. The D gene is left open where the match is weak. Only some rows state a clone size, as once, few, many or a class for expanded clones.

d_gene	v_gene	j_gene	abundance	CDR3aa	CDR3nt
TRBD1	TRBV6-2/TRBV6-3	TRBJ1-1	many	CASSAGQGDTGAEAFF	TGTGCCAGCAGCGCCGGACAGGGGGATACGGGAGCTGAAGCTTTCTTT
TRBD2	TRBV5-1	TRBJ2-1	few	CASSLELAGGEQFF	TGCGCCAGCAGCTTGGAACTAGCGGGGGGTGAGCAGTTCTTC
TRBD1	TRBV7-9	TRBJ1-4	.	CASSTMDRGLSSEKLFF	TGTGCCAGCAGCACTATGGACAGGGGGCTTTCGAGTGAAAAACTGTTTTTT
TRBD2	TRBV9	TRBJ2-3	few	CASSFGGLAAVTQYF	TGTGCCAGCAGCTTTGGAGGACTAGCGGCCGTGACGCAGTATTTT
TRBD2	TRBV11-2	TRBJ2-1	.	CASSLDRGTTYNEQFF	TGTGCCAGCAGCTTAGATCGGGGGACTACCTACAATGAGCAGTTCTTC
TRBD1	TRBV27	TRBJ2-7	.	CASSSTGTGSYEQYF	TGTGCCAGCAGTTCGACCGGGACAGGGTCCTACGAGCAGTACTTC
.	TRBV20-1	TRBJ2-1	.	CSAPRPGSVFNEQFF	TGCAGTGCTCCGAGGCCAGGGTCTGTTTTCAATGAGCAGTTCTTC
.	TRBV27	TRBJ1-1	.	CASSFRSENTEAFF	TGTGCCAGCAGTTTTAGGTCGGAGAACACTGAAGCTTTCTTT
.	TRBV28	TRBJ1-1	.	CASSLRGALDTEAFF	TGTGCCAGCAGTTTACGGGGGGCGTTGGACACTGAAGCTTTCTTT
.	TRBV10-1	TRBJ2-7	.	CARSGNHEQYF	TGCGCCAGGTCAGGGAACCACGAGCAGTACTTC
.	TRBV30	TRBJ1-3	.	CAWAIPSGNTIYF	TGTGCCTGGGCCATCCCCTCTGGAAACACCATATATTTT
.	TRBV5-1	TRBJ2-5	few	CASSLSMAGPFQETQYF	TGCGCCAGCAGCTTGTCTATGGCGGGACCGTTCCAAGAGACCCAGTACTTC
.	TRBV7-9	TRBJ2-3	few	CASSPAINTQYF	TGTGCCAGCAGCCCCGCCATAAATACGCAGTATTTT
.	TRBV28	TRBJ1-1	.	CASFDLWGTEAFF	TGTGCCAGCTTTGACTTATGGGGCACTGAAGCTTTCTTT
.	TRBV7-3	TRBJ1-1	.	CASTKDRGTEAFF	TGTGCCAGCACCAAGGACCGGGGTACTGAAGCTTTCTTT
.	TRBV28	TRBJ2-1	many	CASSLLRGSSYNEQFF	TGTGCCAGCAGTTTATTACGGGGGTCCTCCTACAATGAGCAGTTCTTC
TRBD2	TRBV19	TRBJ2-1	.	CASSIGAGGRHEQFF	TGTGCCAGTAGTATAGGAGCGGGAGGGCGGCATGAGCAGTTCTTC
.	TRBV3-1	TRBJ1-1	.	CASSQEAEAFF	TGTGCCAGCAGCCAAGAGGCAGAAGCTTTCTTT